What follows is one T cell receptor beta chain and its context. Some clones are missing from TCRdb's copy, which holds only in-frame ones; the method was immunoSEQ multiplex PCR. The profile shows under 20,000 clones, approximately 40% of them singletons. This sample was included in a study of graft-versus-host responses after intestinal transplantation. Sequenced material: alloreactive CD4+ T cells from a mixed lymphocyte reaction culture, taken before intestinal transplant. Noted subset: CFSE-low proliferating T cells sorted from approximately six-day pre-transplant mixed lymphocyte reaction (GvH or HvG direction). The clonotype was recovered from a human patient who received an intestinal transplant.

CDR3 sequence: CASSPLENTEAFF. Here the CDR3 DNA reads TGTGCCAGCTCACCTCTGGAGAATACTGAAGCTTTCTTT. V is TRBV18 and J is TRBJ1-1; D ambiguous. V lost 3 bases and J lost 5, with 10 bases in between. From germline, CDR1 is KGHSH and CDR2 LQKENI. The CDR3 is 13 amino acids.